The TCR beta chain under discussion was sequenced for a study of tumor and adjacent non-tumor tissue in lung cancer. Across the whole study: Each sample yielded around 4.2 million productive TCRbeta reads on average.

Concerning this clonotype: The antigen remains undetermined.

The template was RNA from unsorted bulk tissue. More than 3 cm separated this lung sample from the edge of the tumor. This CDR3 is built from 14 residues. Germline-derived CDR1 and CDR2 are SGHAT and FQNNGV. Trimming cost V 1 base and J 2 bases, with 7 bases left between them. Study-wide results and caveats: Tumor tissue had significantly higher TCR diversity than normal lung. Top 100 clones took a larger repertoire share in normal lung.

Three rounds of nested PCR, following a modified ARM-PCR protocol, produced the TCRbeta library. TCRdb re-derived calls from the multiplex PCR reads in MiXCR, one entry per CDR3 protein. The sample contains more than 60,000 distinct CDR3 sequences, 76% of which appear only once. The V and J genes are TRBV11-2 and TRBJ2-3, with D possibly matching TRBD1 (5 bases). The sequenced sample consisted of distant non-tumor lung tissue. This sequence originates from a man aged 55 to 70 with non-small cell lung cancer. The CDR3: CASSLGTNTDTQYF. The CDR3 DNA reads TGTGCCAGCAGCTTAGGGACAAACACAGATACGCAGTATTTT.